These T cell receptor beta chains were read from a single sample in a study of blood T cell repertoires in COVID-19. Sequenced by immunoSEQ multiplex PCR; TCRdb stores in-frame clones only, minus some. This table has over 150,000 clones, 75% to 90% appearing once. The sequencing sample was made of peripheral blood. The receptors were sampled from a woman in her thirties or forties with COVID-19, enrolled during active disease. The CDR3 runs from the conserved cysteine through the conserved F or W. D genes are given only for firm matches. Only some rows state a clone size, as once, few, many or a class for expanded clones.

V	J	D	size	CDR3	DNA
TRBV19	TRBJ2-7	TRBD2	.	CASHPGTSGPANKYF	TGTGCCAGTCATCCCGGGACTAGCGGACCGGCAAACAAGTACTTC
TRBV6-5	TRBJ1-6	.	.	CASSRGQMGESPLHF	TGTGCCAGCAGTAGAGGACAGATGGGGGAATCACCCCTCCACTTT
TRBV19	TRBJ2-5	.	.	CASSIWGSGQETQYF	TGTGCCAGTAGTATTTGGGGGAGCGGGCAAGAGACCCAGTACTTC
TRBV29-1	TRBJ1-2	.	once	CSVDSNYGYTF	TGCAGCGTGGACAGTAACTATGGCTACACCTTC
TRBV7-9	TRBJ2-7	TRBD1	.	CASSQTDRAAYEQYF	TGTGCCAGCAGCCAAACGGACAGGGCCGCCTACGAGCAGTACTTC
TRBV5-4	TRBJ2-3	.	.	CASSSFNTQYF	TGTGCCAGCAGCTCCTTTAATACGCAGTATTTT
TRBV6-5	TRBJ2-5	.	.	CASSYEGRETQYF	TGTGCCAGCAGTTACGAGGGTAGGGAGACCCAGTACTTC
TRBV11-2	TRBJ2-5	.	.	CASSLVAGTQETQYF	TGTGCCAGCAGCTTAGTTGCGGGGACCCAAGAGACCCAGTACTTC
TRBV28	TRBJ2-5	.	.	CASSLPGAQETQYF	TGTGCCAGCAGCCTACCGGGAGCGCAAGAGACCCAGTACTTC
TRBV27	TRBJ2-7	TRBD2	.	CASSFGGIDEQYF	TGTGCCAGCAGTTTCGGGGGGATAGACGAGCAGTACTTC
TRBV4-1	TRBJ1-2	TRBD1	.	CASSGPGQGAADGYTF	TGCGCCAGCAGCGGACCGGGACAGGGGGCGGCCGATGGCTACACCTTC
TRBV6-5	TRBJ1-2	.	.	CASSYLGLQGDYGYTF	TGTGCCAGCAGTTACCTAGGGCTCCAGGGTGACTATGGCTACACCTTC
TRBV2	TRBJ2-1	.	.	CASSVREQFF	TGTGCCAGCAGTGTCCGTGAGCAGTTCTTC
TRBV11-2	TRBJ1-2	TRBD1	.	CASSAGQLHLDGYTF	TGTGCCAGCAGCGCGGGACAGTTACATCTCGATGGCTACACCTTC
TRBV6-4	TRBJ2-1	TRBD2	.	CASSESSGSNEQFF	TGTGCCAGCAGTGAAAGTAGCGGGAGCAATGAGCAGTTCTTC
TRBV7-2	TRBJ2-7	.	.	CASSLRGLYEQYF	TGTGCCAGCAGCTTAAGGGGACTCTACGAGCAGTACTTC
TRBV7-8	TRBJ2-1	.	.	CASSLKVGGDEQFF	TGTGCCAGCAGCTTAAAGGTCGGAGGGGATGAGCAGTTCTTC
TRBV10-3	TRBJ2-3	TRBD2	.	CAISEFRGGPSTDTQYF	TGTGCCATCAGTGAGTTCCGCGGGGGTCCGAGCACAGATACGCAGTATTTT
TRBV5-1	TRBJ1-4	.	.	CASSLPTESNEKLFF	TGCGCCAGCAGCCTACCGACAGAGTCTAATGAAAAACTGTTTTTT
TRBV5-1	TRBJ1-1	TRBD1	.	CASSLGDRGYEAFF	TGCGCCAGCAGCTTGGGGGACAGGGGCTATGAAGCTTTCTTT
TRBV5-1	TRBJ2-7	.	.	CASSHTPSYEQYF	TGCGCCAGCAGCCACACCCCCTCCTACGAGCAGTACTTC
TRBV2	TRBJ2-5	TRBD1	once	CASSVGQGWRETQYF	TGTGCCAGCAGTGTCGGACAGGGTTGGCGAGAGACCCAGTACTTC
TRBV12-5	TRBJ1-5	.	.	CASGLHSGPEARFNQPQHF	TGTGCTAGTGGTTTGCACAGTGGGCCCGAAGCCCGCTTCAATCAGCCCCAGCATTTT
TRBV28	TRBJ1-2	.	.	CASSFCLWGGNGYTF	TGTGCCAGCAGTTTTTGTCTTTGGGGGGGAAATGGCTACACCTTC
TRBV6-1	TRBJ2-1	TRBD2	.	CASSVSSGLAGAEQFF	TGTGCCAGCAGTGTTAGTTCGGGACTAGCGGGAGCTGAGCAGTTCTTC
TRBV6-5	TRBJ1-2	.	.	CASSPRPGRLGYTF	TGTGCCAGCAGTCCACGCCCGGGTCGCTTGGGCTACACCTTC
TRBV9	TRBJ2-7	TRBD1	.	CASSVGFSGGTGGGPYEQYF	TGTGCCAGCAGCGTAGGGTTTTCGGGAGGGACAGGGGGCGGTCCCTACGAGCAGTACTTC
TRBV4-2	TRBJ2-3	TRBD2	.	CASSHPFASGEENTQYF	TGTGCCAGCAGCCATCCCTTTGCTAGCGGTGAGGAAAATACGCAGTATTTT
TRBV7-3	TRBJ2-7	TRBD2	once	CASSLNPGGTYEQYF	TGTGCCAGCAGCTTAAACCCCGGGGGGACCTACGAGCAGTACTTC
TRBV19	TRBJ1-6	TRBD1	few	CASSPTGSSTLHF	TGTGCCAGTAGTCCGACAGGGTCGTCAACCCTCCACTTT
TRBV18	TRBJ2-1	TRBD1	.	CASSPGTERQFF	TGTGCCAGCTCACCCGGGACAGAACGGCAGTTCTTC
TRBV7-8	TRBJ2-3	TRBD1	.	CASRTPGQGPDTQYF	TGTGCCAGCAGGACCCCGGGACAGGGGCCCGATACGCAGTATTTT
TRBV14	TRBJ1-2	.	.	CASSPTGAPYGYTF	TGTGCCAGCAGCCCGACGGGAGCCCCCTATGGCTACACCTTC
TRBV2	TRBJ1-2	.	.	CASSENSSPYYGYTF	TGTGCCAGCAGTGAAAACTCCTCCCCTTACTATGGCTACACCTTC
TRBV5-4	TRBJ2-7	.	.	CASSLVRTVRIEQYF	TGTGCCAGCAGCTTGGTCAGGACAGTAAGGATCGAGCAGTACTTC
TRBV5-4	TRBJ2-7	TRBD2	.	CASSRGLAATYEQYF	TGTGCCAGCAGCCGAGGACTAGCGGCGACCTACGAGCAGTACTTC
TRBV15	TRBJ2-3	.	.	CATSNDPAGYTQYF	TGTGCCACCAGCAACGACCCGGCGGGGTATACGCAGTATTTT
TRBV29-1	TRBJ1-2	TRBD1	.	CSVETSDRGPGYTF	TGCAGCGTTGAAACGAGCGACAGGGGGCCTGGCTACACCTTC
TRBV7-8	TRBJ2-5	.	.	CASSLAGPQETQYF	TGTGCCAGCAGCTTAGCGGGCCCACAAGAGACCCAGTACTTC
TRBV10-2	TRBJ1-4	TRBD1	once	CASRGDRAKLFF	TGCGCCAGCAGGGGTGACAGGGCAAAACTGTTTTTT
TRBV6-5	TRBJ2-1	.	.	CASSYSSFHEQFF	TGTGCCAGCAGTTACTCGAGTTTCCATGAGCAGTTCTTC
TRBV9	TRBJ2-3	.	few	CASSLVTSPSTDTQYF	TGTGCCAGCAGCTTGGTGACTAGTCCATCCACAGATACGCAGTATTTT
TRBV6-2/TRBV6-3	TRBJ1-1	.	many	CASSYTGRTEAFF	TGTGCCAGCAGTTACACAGGAAGGACTGAAGCTTTCTTT
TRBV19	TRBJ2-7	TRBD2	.	CASSLSTSGRADEQYF	TGTGCCAGTAGTCTCTCAACTAGCGGGAGGGCCGACGAGCAGTACTTC
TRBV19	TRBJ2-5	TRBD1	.	CASSGRTGAARETQYF	TGTGCCAGTAGTGGGCGGACAGGGGCGGCGAGAGAGACCCAGTACTTC
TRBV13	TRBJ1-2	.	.	CASSLRSRFYGYTF	TGTGCCAGCAGCTTACGTTCCAGATTCTATGGCTACACCTTC
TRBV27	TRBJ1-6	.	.	CASRPTGPWGSPLHF	TGTGCCAGCAGACCCACAGGACCCTGGGGTTCACCCCTCCACTTT
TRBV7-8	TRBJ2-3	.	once	CASSHRLGGEDTQYF	TGTGCCAGCAGCCACCGACTGGGCGGGGAAGATACGCAGTATTTT
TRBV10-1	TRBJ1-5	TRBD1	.	CASTPDRVEGYQPQHF	TGCGCCAGCACCCCGGACAGGGTGGAAGGGTATCAGCCCCAGCATTTT
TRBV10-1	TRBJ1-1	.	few	CASSESRNTEAFF	TGCGCCAGCAGTGAGTCGAGGAACACTGAAGCTTTCTTT
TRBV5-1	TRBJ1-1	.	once	CASSLTGWGEAFF	TGCGCCAGCAGCTTGACAGGGTGGGGTGAAGCTTTCTTT
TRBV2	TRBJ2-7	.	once	CASSEESGPTYEQYF	TGTGCCAGCAGTGAAGAAAGCGGGCCTACCTACGAGCAGTACTTC
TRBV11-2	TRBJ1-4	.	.	CASSLVRGSSEKLFF	TGTGCCAGCAGCTTAGTAAGGGGAAGTAGTGAAAAACTGTTTTTT
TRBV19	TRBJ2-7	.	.	CASWTGDEQYF	TGTGCCAGTTGGACCGGGGACGAGCAGTACTTC
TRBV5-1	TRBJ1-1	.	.	CASSLTRTGKNTEAFF	TGCGCCAGCAGCTTGACCCGGACTGGCAAGAACACTGAAGCTTTCTTT
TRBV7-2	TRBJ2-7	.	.	CASSRDTRGEQYF	TGTGCCAGCAGCAGGGACACCCGTGGGGAGCAGTACTTC
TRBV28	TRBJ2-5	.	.	CASRLPEGEETQYF	TGTGCCAGCAGGTTGCCCGAGGGTGAAGAGACCCAGTACTTC
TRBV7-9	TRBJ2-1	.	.	CASSSTETGNEQFF	TGTGCCAGCAGCTCGACTGAAACAGGGAATGAGCAGTTCTTC
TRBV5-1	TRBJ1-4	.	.	CASSGSATNEKLFF	TGCGCCAGCAGCGGCAGTGCAACTAATGAAAAACTGTTTTTT
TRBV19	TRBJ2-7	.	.	CASSIWEASGEQYF	TGTGCCAGTAGTATTTGGGAGGCGAGCGGGGAGCAGTACTTC